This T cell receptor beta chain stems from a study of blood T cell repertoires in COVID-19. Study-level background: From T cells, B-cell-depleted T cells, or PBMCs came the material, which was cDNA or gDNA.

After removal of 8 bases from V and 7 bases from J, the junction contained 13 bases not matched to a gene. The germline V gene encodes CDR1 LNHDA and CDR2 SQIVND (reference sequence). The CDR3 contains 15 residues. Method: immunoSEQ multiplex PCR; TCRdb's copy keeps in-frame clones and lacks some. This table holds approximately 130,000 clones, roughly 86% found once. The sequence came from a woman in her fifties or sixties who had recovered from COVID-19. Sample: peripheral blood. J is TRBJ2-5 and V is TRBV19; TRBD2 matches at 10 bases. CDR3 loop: CASRPSGRASGTQYF. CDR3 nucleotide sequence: TGTGCCAGTCGCCCAAGCGGGAGGGCCAGTGGGACCCAGTACTTC.